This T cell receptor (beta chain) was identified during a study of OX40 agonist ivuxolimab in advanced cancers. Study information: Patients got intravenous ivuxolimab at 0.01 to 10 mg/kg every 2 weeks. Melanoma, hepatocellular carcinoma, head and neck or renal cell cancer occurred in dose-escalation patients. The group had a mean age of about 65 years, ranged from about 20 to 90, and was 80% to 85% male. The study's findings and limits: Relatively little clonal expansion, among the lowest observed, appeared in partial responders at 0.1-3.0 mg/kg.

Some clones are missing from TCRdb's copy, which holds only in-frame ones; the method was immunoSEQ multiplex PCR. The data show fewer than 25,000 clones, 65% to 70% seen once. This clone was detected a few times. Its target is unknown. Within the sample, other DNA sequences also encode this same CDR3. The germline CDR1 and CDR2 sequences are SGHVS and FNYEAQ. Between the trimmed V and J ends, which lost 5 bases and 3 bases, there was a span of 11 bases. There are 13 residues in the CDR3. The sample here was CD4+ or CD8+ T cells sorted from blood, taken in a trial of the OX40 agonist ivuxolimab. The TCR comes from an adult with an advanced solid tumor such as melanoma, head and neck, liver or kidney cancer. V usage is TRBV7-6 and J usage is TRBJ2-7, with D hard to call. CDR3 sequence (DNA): TGTGCCAGCAGCCCCGGGCCTAACTACGAGCAGTACTTC. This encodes CASSPGPNYEQYF.